These 23 T cell receptor beta chains came from one sample sequenced in a study of T cells in Graves' hyperthyroidism and ophthalmopathy. RNA transcripts gave rise to amplified TCR beta CDR3 regions. HTBI primers drove first-round RT-PCR of the TCR CDR3. TCRdb reprocessed the multiplex PCR reads with MiXCR, giving one entry per CDR3 protein. The table includes 550,000 to 650,000 distinct CDR3 sequences, about 15% detected once. The source material was blood. These TCRs come from a woman in her thirties with Graves' hyperthyroidism that later progressed to Graves' ophthalmopathy.

Remarks on this clonotype: This clone may be a read error of a much larger clone one base away. This CDR3 is missing its conserved last phenylalanine or tryptophan, likely due to a read error. The chain has TRBV7-3 and TRBJ1-1; D perhaps matches TRBD1 (6 bases). Germline lookup yields CDR1 SGHTA and CDR2 FQGTGA. V gave up 3 bases and J gave up 1 base, with 12 bases separating them. The CDR3 consists of 15 residues. The CDR3 protein is CASSFQGMGNTEAFI. CDR3 nucleotide sequence: TGTGCCAGCAGCTTTCAGGGGATGGGGAACACTGAAGCTTTCATT.

This clonotype has a count of ten or more. This chain uses TRBV7-2 with TRBJ2-1, with D unresolved. CDR1 and CDR2 from the germline V gene are SGHTA and FQGNSA. V was clipped by 5 bases and J by 2 bases, with 10 bases between them. The CDR3 extends over 14 amino acids. This chain's CDR3 is CASSDRATYNEQFF. The CDR3 DNA is TGTGCCAGCAGCGACCGGGCGACCTACAATGAGCAGTTCTTC.

The sample holds many counts of this clonotype. CDR3 in amino acids: CSAPYARDRYEQYF. CDR3 DNA: TGCAGTGCGCCTTATGCCCGGGATCGTTACGAGCAGTACTTC. The chain uses TRBV20-1 and TRBJ2-7; a weak D match, TRBD2 (5 bases). Per germline, CDR1 DFQATT and CDR2 SNEGSKA (reference sequence). The V gene lost 6 bases and the J gene lost 4 bases, with 19 bases spanning the gap. The CDR3 consists of 14 residues.

This clonotype has more than one count but fewer than ten. The chain combines TRBV4-1 with TRBJ2-7; D ambiguous. V shed 6 bases and J shed 0 bases, with 12 bases lying between them. Germline V gene data show CDR1 as MGHRA and CDR2 as YSYEKL. This CDR3 comprises 14 residues. The CDR3 DNA follows: TGCGCCAGCAGTGAAGCCTGGGACTCCTACGAGCAGTACTTC. It yields the protein CASSEAWDSYEQYF.

This clonotype was found many times. The chain is built from TRBV9 and TRBJ2-5, with TRBD2 as a possible D gene (6 bases). Germline CDR1 reads SGDLS; CDR2 reads YYNGEE. V lost 2 bases and J 5 bases, leaving 7 bases between the germline ends. This CDR3 has 12 residues. CDR3 in amino acids: CASSVGGETQYF. The CDR3 nucleotides read TGTGCCAGCAGCGTTGGGGGGGAGACCCAGTACTTC.

The table lists this clonotype with many counts. The V call is TRBV11-3, the J call TRBJ2-5; TRBD1 or TRBD2 may be the D gene (5 bases each). CDR3 length equals 16 residues. The ends were cut back, 5 bases at V and 0 bases at J, with 16 bases in the middle. Germline V gene sequence: CDR1 SGHNT, CDR2 YENEEA. The CDR3 spells CASSPLGDPDQETQYF. CDR3 sequence (DNA): TGTGCCAGCAGCCCTCTGGGGGACCCGGACCAAGAGACCCAGTACTTC.

In its sample, this clonotype was seen many times. V gene TRBV12-5 combines with J gene TRBJ2-3, with D possibly matching TRBD1 (6 bases). This CDR3 contains 15 residues. Germline CDR1 LGHNT, CDR2 FRNRAP. Trimming removed 0 bases from V and 2 bases from J, with 9 bases in between. The CDR3 is CASGLVGDITDTQYF. CDR3 coding DNA: TGTGCTAGTGGTTTGGTAGGGGACATCACAGATACGCAGTATTTT.

The gene calls are TRBV9 and TRBJ1-2; the D gene is possibly TRBD1 (5 bases). V lost 0 bases, J lost 6 bases, and 12 bases lay in between. Per the germline V gene, CDR1 is SGDLS and CDR2 is YYNGEE. The CDR3 consists of 14 residues. The CDR3: CASSVEGWNDGYTF. The CDR3 DNA reads as TGTGCCAGCAGCGTAGAGGGGTGGAACGATGGCTACACCTTC.

This clonotype was detected ten times or more. J is TRBJ2-1 and V is TRBV19; no clear D. Trimming left V 5 bases short and J 5 bases short, with 19 bases between. CDR1 is LNHDA, CDR2 SQIVND, per germline (reference sequence). This CDR3 has 16 amino acids. CDR3: CASSPRRTREHNEQFF. The CDR3 region has the DNA TGTGCCAGTAGTCCGCGACGGACCCGAGAGCACAATGAGCAGTTCTTC.

V gene TRBV7-9 combines with J gene TRBJ2-3, with 8 bases fitting TRBD2. V shed 4 bases and J 0 bases; nucleotides not matched to a gene: 12. Germline lookup yields CDR1 SEHNR and CDR2 FQNEAQ (reference sequence). The CDR3 covers 18 residues. The CDR3 DNA sequence: TGTGCCAGCAGCTCAATAGCGGGACCCAAACTTAGCACAGATACGCAGTATTTT. As protein: CASSSIAGPKLSTDTQYF. Full variable domain (remainder filled in from reference TRBV7-9 and TRBJ2-3): DTGVSQNPRHKITKRGQNVTFRCDPISEHNRLYWYRQTLGQGPEFLTYFQNEAQLEKSRLLSDRFSAERPKGSFSTLEIQRTEQGDSAMYLCASSSIAGPKLSTDTQYFGPGTRLTVL.

The genes are TRBV18 and TRBJ1-4; D possibly corresponds to TRBD1 (5 bases). This CDR3 has 13 amino acids. V was cut by 5 bases and J by 3 bases, with 7 bases left in between. The germline gives CDR1 KGHSH, CDR2 LQKENI. The CDR3 coding sequence is TGTGCCAGCTCAGGACAAGCTAATGAAAAACTGTTTTTT. Protein product: CASSGQANEKLFF.

This clonotype was counted at least ten times. This CDR3 is CASSLGPEIQETQYF. As DNA, the CDR3 is TGTGCCAGCAGCTTAGGACCAGAGATACAAGAGACCCAGTACTTC. This chain uses TRBV7-3 with TRBJ2-5; D unclear. Germline CDR1 is SGHTA and CDR2 is FQGTGA. The length of the CDR3 is 15 residues. V was shortened by 2 bases and J by 2 bases, with 12 bases between the two germline ends.

This chain connects TRBV5-1 to TRBJ2-2, with TRBD2 matching 11 bases. V gave up 0 bases and J gave up 1 base; unmatched junction bases: 5. This CDR3 region has 18 residues. Germline lookup yields CDR1 SGHRS and CDR2 YFSETQ. The CDR3 coding sequence is TGCGCCAGCAGCTTGGTCCCTAGCGGGAGGATGAACACCGGGGAGCTGTTTTTT. This gives the protein CASSLVPSGRMNTGELFF.

This clonotype was counted at least ten times. The chain uses TRBV7-3 and TRBJ2-7, with 9 bases fitting TRBD1. The CDR3 consists of 16 residues. V lost 1 base and J lost 5; bases outside the gene matches: 9. Germline lookup yields CDR1 SGHTA and CDR2 FQGTGA. CDR3 DNA: TGTGCCAGCAGCTTAAGGGGGACAGGGTACGAGGACGAGCAGTACTTC. It encodes CASSLRGTGYEDEQYF.

This clonotype appeared many times. The rearrangement uses TRBV6-2 or TRBV6-3 and TRBJ1-1; the D is unclear. This CDR3 is 14 amino acids long. The V end was cut by 6 bases, the J end by 0 bases, with 11 bases between. Germline V gives CDR1 MNHEY, CDR2 SVGEGT. The CDR3 loop is CASRPTLMNTEAFF. CDR3 nucleotides: TGTGCCAGCAGGCCCACGCTAATGAACACTGAAGCTTTCTTT.

This clonotype was seen many times. CDR3 sequence: CASGGTGGLSQETQYF. CDR3 DNA sequence: TGTGCCAGCGGGGGGACAGGGGGACTATCTCAAGAGACCCAGTACTTC. The V call is TRBV9, the J call TRBJ2-5, with TRBD1 identical over 11 bases. CDR3 size: 16 residues. CDR1 and CDR2 from the germline V gene are SGDLS and YYNGEE. With V trimmed by 7 bases and J by 2 bases, 10 bases remained unmatched.

The CDR3, as DNA: TGTGCCATCAGTGACGGCAGACACTACGAGCAGTACTTC. Encoded protein: CAISDGRHYEQYF. This chain joins TRBV10-3 and TRBJ2-7; D gene unclear. CDR1 ENHRY and CDR2 SYGVKD come from the germline V gene. There are 13 residues in the CDR3. Trimming took off 3 bases at V and 3 bases at J, with 9 bases between the two ends.

This clonotype appeared many times. This chain joins TRBV7-2 and TRBJ1-5, with TRBD1 matching 11 bases. The V segment lost 4 bases and the J segment 4 bases; nucleotides outside the gene matches: 0. The V gene's germline CDR1 is SGHTA and CDR2 FQGNSA. The CDR3 runs to 14 residues. The CDR3 loop is CASSWDRGNQPQHF. The CDR3 DNA reads as TGTGCCAGCAGCTGGGACAGGGGGAATCAGCCCCAGCATTTT.

This clonotype was seen repeatedly, ten times or more. The chain links TRBV20-1 to TRBJ1-6; possible D gene TRBD1, 6 bases. CDR1 is DFQATT, CDR2 SNEGSKA, per germline (reference sequence). This CDR3 has 15 amino acids. Trimming stripped 5 bases from V and 0 bases from J, with 11 bases between. CDR3 residues: CSARTESSYNSPLHF. CDR3 bases: TGCAGTGCTCGGACAGAAAGCTCCTATAATTCACCCCTCCACTTT.

In this sample, this clonotype turned up many times. The chain recombines TRBV9 with TRBJ1-1, with a possible D match to TRBD1 (5 bases). Germline V CDR1 and CDR2: SGDLS, YYNGEE. V lost 2 bases, J lost 0 bases, and 11 bases lay in between. CDR3 length: 15 residues. CDR3 protein: CASSVSGLMNTEAFF. Here the CDR3 DNA reads TGTGCCAGCAGCGTCTCGGGGCTCATGAACACTGAAGCTTTCTTT.

The rearrangement uses TRBV24-1 and TRBJ2-3, with 14 bases that match TRBD2. The CDR3 consists of 18 residues. CDR1 and CDR2 from the germline V gene are KGHDR and SFDVKD. V shed 2 bases and J 4 bases; nucleotides not matched to a gene: 7. CDR3 region: CATSDSGLAGGVSDTQYF. The CDR3 DNA reads TGTGCCACCAGTGATTCTGGACTAGCGGGAGGCGTTTCAGATACGCAGTATTTT.

This clonotype was picked up many times. The V gene is TRBV28, the J gene TRBJ1-5; D is ambiguous. Germline loops: CDR1 MDHEN, CDR2 SYDVKM. The CDR3 is 13 residues long. The V end lost 5 bases, the J end lost 4 bases, and 9 bases lay between the germline ends. The CDR3 spells CASSPFGNQPQHF. CDR3 DNA sequence: TGTGCCAGCAGTCCTTTTGGTAATCAGCCCCAGCATTTT.

The chain employs TRBV7-9 and TRBJ2-7; possible D gene TRBD2, 5 bases. Trimming left V 6 bases short and J 2 bases short, with 14 bases between. This CDR3 region has 14 residues. Germline CDR1 and CDR2: SEHNR and FQNEAQ (reference sequence). This CDR3 is CASRATEDPYEQYF. Written as DNA, the CDR3 is TGTGCCAGCAGAGCCACGGAGGACCCCTACGAGCAGTACTTC.